One sample yielded the 18 T cell receptor beta chains listed below, sequenced in a study of blood T cell repertoires in COVID-19. TCRdb's table, derived via immunoSEQ multiplex PCR, lists solely in-frame clones and lacks some. Here the sample spans 250,000 to 300,000 clones, 89% being singletons. Sequencing was carried out using peripheral blood. The origin of the receptors is a woman aged 40 to 55 who had recovered from COVID-19.

The chain employs TRBV10-3 and TRBJ2-3; the match to TRBD1 covers 7 bases. Trimming at V came to 10 bases and at J to 2 bases, leaving 9 bases not matched to a gene. Germline assignment: CDR1 ENHRY and CDR2 SYGVKD. The CDR3 consists of 14 residues. Written as DNA, the CDR3 is TGTGCCACCGGGACAGAACTTTCCACAGATACGCAGTATTTT. Translated, it gives CATGTELSTDTQYF.

The chain is built from TRBV7-8 and TRBJ1-6; D is ambiguous. The CDR3 sequence is 16 residues long. The V end was cut by 4 bases, the J end by 0 bases, with 10 bases between. Germline CDR1 and CDR2: SGHVS and FQNEAQ. Here the CDR3 reads CASSSDGISYNSPLHF. The CDR3 DNA sequence: TGTGCCAGCAGCTCCGACGGGATCTCCTATAATTCACCCCTCCACTTT. The variable domain in full, completed from reference TRBV7-8 and TRBJ1-6, reads GAGVSQSPRYKVAKRGQDVALRCDPISGHVSLFWYQQALGQGPEFLTYFQNEAQLDKSGLPSDRFFAERPEGSVSTLKIQRTQQEDSAVYLCASSSDGISYNSPLHFGNGTRLTVT.

This clone has more than one count but fewer than ten. The chain employs TRBV4-2 and TRBJ2-7; tentatively, D is TRBD2 (5 bases). In germline, CDR1 is LGHNA, CDR2 YNFKEQ. This CDR3 region has 12 residues. Trimming cost V 2 bases and J 6 bases, with 8 bases left between them. The CDR3 coding sequence is TGTGCCAGCAGCCAAAGCGGAGGCGAGCAGTACTTC. Protein product: CASSQSGGEQYF.

The table lists this clone with a count of one. The CDR3 DNA reads TGTGCCAGCAGTTTTAGGGGGCAAGGCAATCAGCCCCAGCATTTT. The encoded protein is CASSFRGQGNQPQHF. This rearrangement joins TRBV28 to TRBJ1-5; TRBD1 aligns across 7 bases. Germline CDR1 is MDHEN and CDR2 is SYDVKM. The length of the CDR3 is 15 residues. The V gene end was trimmed by 3 bases and the J gene end by 2 bases; junction bases not matched to a gene: 4.

The chain employs TRBV5-1 and TRBJ2-7; TRBD1 agrees at 10 bases. Germline V gene data show CDR1 as SGHRS and CDR2 as YFSETQ. Trimming cost V 5 bases and J 5 bases; bases outside gene matches: 7. This CDR3 is 14 amino acids long. CDR3 DNA: TGCGCCAGCAGGTCGGGACAGGGGTTCAACGAGCAGTACTTC. Residues: CASRSGQGFNEQYF.

The gene calls are TRBV18 and TRBJ2-5, with D possibly matching TRBD1 (5 bases). CDR3 size: 14 residues. CDR1 KGHSH and CDR2 LQKENI come from the germline V gene. The ends were cut back, 3 bases at V and 7 bases at J, with 15 bases in the middle. The CDR3 nucleotides read TGTGCCAGCTCACCGATTGGACCTAGGGGGACCCAGTACTTC. This codes for CASSPIGPRGTQYF.

This clone was seen more than once but under ten times. The chain uses TRBV19 and TRBJ2-1; the match to TRBD2 covers 7 bases. CDR1 and CDR2 (germline): LNHDA, SQIVND (reference sequence). The CDR3 is 18 amino acids. Germline trimming cut 5 bases from V and 5 bases from J; bases unmatched to any gene: 18. The DNA for the CDR3 is TGTGCCAGTAGTGGGTTAGGCGGGGGATTTGCGGGTGACAATGAGCAGTTCTTC. It codes for CASSGLGGGFAGDNEQFF. Using reference TRBV19 and TRBJ2-1 for the parts outside the CDR3, the full variable domain is DGGITQSPKYLFRKEGQNVTLSCEQNLNHDAMYWYRQDPGQGLRLIYYSQIVNDFQKGDIAEGYSVSREKKESFPLTVTSAQKNPTAFYLCASSGLGGGFAGDNEQFFGPGTRLTVL.

The chain joins TRBV6-1 to TRBJ2-7; TRBD1 matches at 9 bases. The CDR3 spans 15 residues. Germline V gene data show CDR1 as MNHNS and CDR2 as SASEGT. V gave up 6 bases and J gave up 4 bases; unmatched junction bases: 10. The CDR3 DNA reads TGTGCCAGCAGACCCCCGGGACAGGGTCGGTACGAGCAGTACTTC. It yields the protein CASRPPGQGRYEQYF.

The chain recombines TRBV27 with TRBJ1-1; 9 bases align to TRBD1. In germline, CDR1 is MNHEY, CDR2 SMNVEV (reference sequence). V gave up 5 bases and J gave up 4 bases; unmatched junction bases: 5. This CDR3 has 14 amino acids. The chain's CDR3 is CASSRDRVVTEAFF. CDR3 sequence (DNA): TGTGCCAGCAGTCGGGACAGGGTCGTCACTGAAGCTTTCTTT.

V usage is TRBV5-1 and J usage is TRBJ1-1, with D possibly TRBD1 on 5 matching bases. The germline CDR1 and CDR2 sequences are SGHRS and YFSETQ. Trimming took 0 bases from V and 1 from J, leaving 13 bases between them. The CDR3 is 16 residues long. The chain's CDR3 is CASSLVLGHANTEAFF. The CDR3 DNA is TGCGCCAGCAGCTTGGTCCTCGGACACGCGAACACTGAAGCTTTCTTT.

This chain joins TRBV21-1 and TRBJ2-3; the table's D call TRBD2 went unverified against the DNA. TRBV21-1 is annotated as a pseudogene. The CDR3 covers 18 residues. CDR3 in amino acids: CASSKVPRGFRGTDTQYF. In nucleotides, the CDR3 is TGTGCCAGCAGCAAAGTTCCGCGGGGGTTCCGCGGCACAGATACGCAGTATTTT.

This rearrangement joins TRBV6-5 to TRBJ1-3; D ambiguous. V was shortened by 6 bases and J by 0 bases, with 12 bases between the two germline ends. The CDR3 is 15 residues long. Germline V gives CDR1 MNHEY, CDR2 SVGAGI. CDR3 sequence: CASSTPSPSGNTIYF. Written as DNA, the CDR3 is TGTGCCAGCAGCACACCCTCCCCCTCTGGAAACACCATATATTTT.

This clone was counted only a few times. The gene calls are TRBV27 and TRBJ2-7; 11 nucleotides agree with TRBD2. CDR3 length: 16 residues. Per the germline V gene, CDR1 is MNHEY and CDR2 is SMNVEV (reference sequence). V lost 4 bases, J lost 2 bases, and 7 bases stayed unmatched. The CDR3: CASSSPGLADPYEQYF. The CDR3 coding sequence is TGTGCCAGCAGTTCACCGGGACTAGCGGACCCCTACGAGCAGTACTTC.

This rearrangement joins TRBV12-5 to TRBJ1-1; a possible D gene is TRBD1 (5 bases). The CDR3 contains 13 residues. Germline values: CDR1 LGHNT, CDR2 FRNRAP. The CDR3: CAAGPGLNTEAFF. DNA for the CDR3: TGTGCCGCCGGGCCAGGGCTAAACACTGAAGCTTTCTTT.

This clone was seen more than once but under ten times. The rearrangement uses TRBV19 and TRBJ1-3, with TRBD1 matching 9 bases. V was pared by 6 bases and J by 3 bases, with 6 bases of the junction left unmatched. The CDR3 is 15 amino acids. CDR1 and CDR2 (germline): LNHDA, SQIVND (reference sequence). The CDR3 protein is CASSGTGGGGNTIYF. CDR3 coding DNA: TGTGCCAGTAGCGGAACAGGGGGCGGTGGAAACACCATATATTTT.

This clone was counted only a few times. The chain employs TRBV2 and TRBJ2-7, with 8 bases identical to TRBD2. V was clipped by 10 bases and J by 2 bases; unmatched bases: 19. CDR1 is SNHLY and CDR2 is FYNNEI in the germline V gene. This CDR3 has 17 residues. The CDR3 DNA reads TGTGCCATCGGGGGGGAGAGTGGATCCACATCAGCCTACGAGCAGTACTTC. It translates to CAIGGESGSTSAYEQYF.

The rearrangement joins TRBV6-5 to TRBJ2-7; perhaps TRBD2 as D (5 bases). CDR1 is MNHEY, CDR2 SVGAGI, per germline. V lost 5 bases, J lost 3 bases, and 14 bases lay in between. The CDR3 length is 14 residues. The CDR3 DNA follows: TGTGCCAGCAGTATCCGAGACGGAGGCTACGAGCAGTACTTC. Translated: CASSIRDGGYEQYF.

The rearrangement uses TRBV21-1 and TRBJ2-7; TRBD2, the table's D call, was not compared with the DNA. TRBV21-1 represents a pseudogene. This CDR3 has 14 residues. The CDR3 nucleotides read TGTGCCAGCAGCAAAGGTGGTGAACTCTACGAGCAGTACTTC. Protein product: CASSKGGELYEQYF.